One and the same sample provided the 28 T cell receptor beta chains below, sequenced in a study of regulatory T cells in long-lasting Graves disease. Arm-PCR of CDR3 regions and iRepertoire HTBI primers were the basis on which TCR beta libraries were built. Each CDR3 protein gets one entry after TCRdb re-called the multiplex PCR reads with MiXCR. The sample lists approximately 230,000 distinct CDR3 sequences, about a sixth occurring once. Described time point: newly diagnosed GD, antithyroid drugs for less than 3 months. The TCR library was made from RNA that had been extracted from PBMCs in TRIzol. The material sequenced was peripheral blood mononuclear cells (PBMCs), taken at new diagnosis, from a patient treated with antithyroid drugs. These TCRs come from a female donor with Graves disease.

To note about this clonotype: A much bigger clone sits one base away, suggesting this may be a read error. Here the CDR3 reads CASSFGQNYEQYF. Here the CDR3 DNA reads TGTGCCAGCAGCTTCGGACAGAACTACGAGCAGTACTTC. J is TRBJ2-7 and V is TRBV11-3; D perhaps matches TRBD1 (6 bases). Germline CDR1 reads SGHNT; CDR2 reads YENEEA. The CDR3 covers 13 residues. V lost 3 bases to trimming and J lost 3 bases, with 9 bases between them.

This clonotype was seen ten or more times. This chain links TRBV19 with TRBJ1-1, with D unclear. The germline V gene has CDR1 LNHDA and CDR2 SQIVND (reference sequence). The CDR3 totals 14 residues. V lost 3 bases to trimming and J lost 7 bases, with 15 bases between them. The CDR3: CASSIPGLLGEAFF. For the CDR3, the DNA is TGTGCCAGTAGTATCCCGGGGTTGTTGGGTGAAGCTTTCTTT.

There are a few counts of this clonotype. The chain combines TRBV4-3 with TRBJ1-2; TRBD1 matches 10 bases. Germline V gene lookup returns CDR1 LGHNA and CDR2 YSLEER. The J segment lost 4 bases and the V segment lost 1 base, leaving 3 bases of the junction unmatched. The CDR3 has 15 amino acids. The CDR3 bases are TGCGCCAGCAGCCAAGGATGGACAGGGGGCTATGGCTACACCTTC. It is translated as CASSQGWTGGYGYTF.

As for this clonotype: One end of the junction does not line up with germline, which may come from a read error. The rearrangement links TRBV7-2 to TRBJ2-3, with TRBD1 as a possible D gene (6 bases). Germline loops: CDR1 SGHTA, CDR2 FQGNSA. The CDR3 length is 16 residues. The DNA of the CDR3 is TGCGCCAGCAGCTTAGAAGCAGGGGATAGCACAGATACGCAGTATTTT. It is translated as CASSLEAGDSTDTQYF. The whole variable domain, remainder taken from reference TRBV7-2 and TRBJ2-3, is GAGVSQSPSNKVTEKGKDVELRCDPISGHTALYWYRQSLGQGLEFLIYFQGNSAPDKSGLPSDRFSAERTGGSVSTLTIQRTQQEDSAVYLCASSLEAGDSTDTQYFGPGTRLTVL.

A few counts support this clonotype. The chain recombines TRBV18 with TRBJ2-5; D unresolved. CDR1 and CDR2 (germline): KGHSH, LQKENI. CDR3 size: 14 residues. V was clipped by 1 base and J by 2 bases, with 8 bases between them. The CDR3 reads CASSPRNTQETQYF. In DNA, the CDR3 is TGTGCCAGCTCACCACGTAACACACAAGAGACCCAGTACTTC.

There are many counts of this clonotype. V gene TRBV2 combines with J gene TRBJ1-5; D uncertain. The germline CDR1 and CDR2 sequences are SNHLY and FYNNEI. There are 16 residues in the CDR3. V shed 1 base and J shed 3 bases, with 13 bases lying between them. CDR3 sequence: CASSEGSMISNQPQHF. The CDR3 DNA reads TGTGCCAGCAGTGAAGGGTCAATGATATCCAATCAGCCCCAGCATTTT.

This clonotype has a count of ten or more. The chain recombines TRBV4-3 with TRBJ1-1, with no clear D. V was shortened by 0 bases and J by 0 bases, with 11 bases between the two germline ends. The CDR3 has 16 amino acids. Germline V gives CDR1 LGHNA, CDR2 YSLEER. The CDR3 DNA follows: TGCGCCAGCAGCCAAGAGGTCAGATACATGAACACTGAAGCTTTCTTT. Its translation: CASSQEVRYMNTEAFF.

The J gene is TRBJ2-5, the V gene TRBV6-4, with D uncertain. The CDR3 contains 18 residues. Germline CDR1 reads MRHNA; CDR2 reads SNTAGT. V lost 3 bases, J lost 1 base, and 21 bases lay in between. CDR3 region: CASSENVAVVQLQETQYF. CDR3 DNA sequence: TGTGCCAGCAGTGAAAACGTCGCCGTGGTACAGCTCCAAGAGACCCAGTACTTC.

Many counts were recorded for this clonotype. V gene TRBV7-9 combines with J gene TRBJ2-7; tentatively, D is TRBD1 or TRBD2 (6 bases each). Trimming pared 5 bases from V and 6 bases from J, leaving 23 bases between. CDR1 SEHNR and CDR2 FQNEAQ come from the germline V gene (reference sequence). The CDR3 runs to 16 residues. The CDR3 DNA reads TGTGCCAGCAGCAGGATCGGTGGGACACTGGGAGGCGAGCAGTACTTC. This translates into CASSRIGGTLGGEQYF. Full variable domain (remainder filled in from reference TRBV7-9 and TRBJ2-7): DTGVSQNPRHKITKRGQNVTFRCDPISEHNRLYWYRQTLGQGPEFLTYFQNEAQLEKSRLLSDRFSAERPKGSFSTLEIQRTEQGDSAMYLCASSRIGGTLGGEQYFGPGTRLTVT.

This clonotype has at least ten counts. The J gene is TRBJ1-2, the V gene TRBV30, with D perhaps TRBD1 (6 bases). The V end was cut by 6 bases, the J end by 2 bases, with 13 bases between. Looked up from germline, CDR1 is GTSNPN and CDR2 is SVGIG (reference sequence). CDR3 length: 13 residues. The DNA of the CDR3 is TGTGCCTGCGGGCAGGGGATGAACTATGGCTACACCTTC. It yields the protein CACGQGMNYGYTF.

This clonotype has ten or more counts. This chain links TRBV20-1 with TRBJ1-1, with D perhaps matching TRBD1 (5 bases). The CDR3 extends over 14 amino acids. Between the trimmed V and J ends, which lost 2 bases and 5 bases, there was a span of 15 bases. CDR1 is DFQATT, CDR2 SNEGSKA, per germline (reference sequence). Here the CDR3 DNA reads TGCAGTGCTAGATCCCAGGGCCGTGAGACTGAAGCTTTCTTT. It translates to CSARSQGRETEAFF.

This clonotype has at least ten counts. Possible read error: a much larger clone is one base away. This chain connects TRBV11-2 to TRBJ2-3; D remains ambiguous. V lost 4 bases and J 6 bases, leaving 11 bases between the germline ends. This CDR3 region has 13 residues. Germline V gene sequence: CDR1 SGHAT, CDR2 FQNNGV. CDR3 sequence: CASSSLSLDTQYF. The DNA for the CDR3 is TGTGCCAGCAGCTCGTTAAGCTTGGATACGCAGTATTTT.

This clonotype showed up just a few times. A much larger clone differs from this one at a single base, so this may be a read error. The chain links TRBV18 to TRBJ2-2, with 8 bases lining up with TRBD1. With 4 bases clipped from V and 1 base from J, the junction kept 2 bases outside the gene matches. This CDR3 comprises 15 residues. Germline CDR1 KGHSH, CDR2 LQKENI. The CDR3 region is CASSHRGWNTGELFF. The DNA of the CDR3 is TGTGCCAGCTCACACAGGGGGTGGAACACCGGGGAGCTGTTTTTT. Together with reference TRBV18 and TRBJ2-2, the CDR3 gives the full variable domain: NAGVMQNPRHLVRRRGQEARLRCSPMKGHSHVYWYRQLPEEGLKFMVYLQKENIIDESGMPKERFSAEFPKEGPSILRIQQVVRGDSAAYFCASSHRGWNTGELFFGEGSRLTVL.

This clonotype was observed many times. The chain is built from TRBV2 and TRBJ1-5; no definite D call. Germline V gene sequence: CDR1 SNHLY, CDR2 FYNNEI. V lost 7 bases, J lost 3 bases, and 16 bases lay in between. The CDR3 length is 15 residues. The CDR3 is CASMKGFGNNQPQHF. CDR3 DNA sequence: TGTGCCAGCATGAAAGGTTTTGGGAACAATCAGCCCCAGCATTTT.

The V gene is TRBV12-3 or TRBV12-4, the J gene TRBJ2-3, with 8 bases lining up with TRBD2. The CDR3 is 15 amino acids. J was trimmed by 3 bases and V by 5 bases; bases with no gene match: 7. The CDR3 spells CASSNIGRVTDTQYF. CDR3 sequence (DNA): TGTGCCAGCAGTAATATCGGGAGGGTGACAGATACGCAGTATTTT.

About this clonotype: This is likely an artifact of a read error, given a far larger clone one base away. No conserved phenylalanine or tryptophan ends this CDR3, so it is likely a read error. This rearrangement joins TRBV11-2 to TRBJ2-1; 9 bases fit TRBD1. The end of the DNA fits TRBJ2-7 better, so the J call may be wrong. CDR1 SGHAT and CDR2 FQNNGV come from the germline V gene. This CDR3 is 15 amino acids long. CDR3 protein: CASSYQGQGAYEQYS. The DNA of the CDR3 is TGTGCCAGCAGCTACCAGGGACAGGGAGCCTACGAGCAGTACTCC.

This clonotype came up many times. The rearrangement uses TRBV24-1 and TRBJ2-1; D gene unclear. The CDR3 is made up of 13 amino acids. Trimming pared 4 bases from V and 7 bases from J, leaving 10 bases between. The V gene's germline CDR1 is KGHDR and CDR2 SFDVKD. This CDR3 reads CATSELASNEQFF. The CDR3 bases are TGTGCCACCAGTGAGTTAGCAAGTAATGAGCAGTTCTTC.

This clonotype showed up many times. V and J are TRBV10-1 and TRBJ1-2; D remains ambiguous. The CDR3 spans 13 residues. The V gene lost 0 bases and the J gene lost 7 bases, with 9 bases spanning the gap. Germline CDR1 and CDR2: WNHNN and SYGVQD (reference sequence). CDR3: CASSESKKSGYTF. CDR3 in DNA: TGCGCCAGCAGTGAGTCGAAAAAGTCTGGCTACACCTTC.

This clonotype appeared many times. The chain combines TRBV28 with TRBJ1-5; D uncertain. The CDR3 runs to 10 residues. The germline V and J ends were trimmed by 6 bases and 7 bases, with 4 bases remaining between them. From germline, CDR1 is MDHEN and CDR2 SYDVKM. The CDR3 loop reads CASSSQPQHF. The CDR3, as DNA: TGTGCCAGCAGCTCGCAGCCCCAGCATTTT. Complete variable domain (other parts from reference TRBV28 and TRBJ1-5): DVKVTQSSRYLVKRTGEKVFLECVQDMDHENMFWYRQDPGLGLRLIYFSYDVKMKEKGDIPEGYSVSREKKERFSLILESASTNQTSMYLCASSSQPQHFGDGTRLSIL.

This clonotype was seen repeatedly, ten times or more. J is TRBJ1-2 and V is TRBV6-1; D remains ambiguous. The V gene lost 6 bases and the J gene lost 8 bases, with 10 bases spanning the gap. There are 11 residues in the CDR3. CDR1 and CDR2 (germline): MNHNS, SASEGT. CDR3: CASSPLGGYTF. CDR3 DNA: TGTGCCAGCAGCCCCCTCGGGGGCTACACCTTC.

This clonotype was seen at least ten times. This chain connects TRBV10-3 to TRBJ1-6, with a weak D call TRBD1 (6 bases). The CDR3 runs 14 residues. Trimming removed 3 bases from V and 7 bases from J, with 10 bases in between. The germline V gene encodes CDR1 ENHRY and CDR2 SYGVKD. CDR3 sequence: CAISEDRTNSPLHF. CDR3 in DNA: TGTGCCATCAGTGAAGACAGGACAAATTCACCCCTCCACTTT.

This clonotype was counted many times. The rearrangement uses TRBV6-1 and TRBJ2-5; no firm D call. From germline, CDR1 is MNHNS and CDR2 SASEGT. V was clipped by 6 bases and J by 1 base, with 9 bases between them. This CDR3 has 13 amino acids. This chain's CDR3 is CASRGIPQETQYF. DNA of the CDR3: TGTGCCAGCAGGGGGATTCCCCAAGAGACCCAGTACTTC.

This clonotype was counted at least ten times. The chain couples TRBV7-6 to TRBJ2-3, with TRBD1 matching over 9 bases. J gave up 4 bases and V 5 bases, and 7 bases lay outside the gene matches. Looked up from germline, CDR1 is SGHVS and CDR2 is FNYEAQ. The CDR3 loop spans 15 amino acids. Here the CDR3 DNA reads TGTGCCAGCAGCACCGGGACAGGGATGTCAGATACGCAGTATTTT. As protein: CASSTGTGMSDTQYF.

This clonotype was counted many times. The CDR3 loop reads CASSQSRWETQYF. CDR3 in DNA: TGTGCCAGCAGCCAATCGCGTTGGGAGACCCAGTACTTC. The genes are TRBV14 and TRBJ2-5; D is uncertain. Trimming stripped 2 bases from V and 5 bases from J, with 9 bases between. CDR1 and CDR2 (germline): SGHDN, FVKESK. CDR3 length equals 13 residues.

Notes on this clonotype: With a much larger clone just one base away, this may be a read error. V gene TRBV2 combines with J gene TRBJ2-7, with TRBD2 matching 15 bases. CDR1 is SNHLY, CDR2 FYNNEI, per germline. The length of the CDR3 is 16 residues. Trimming at V came to 7 bases and at J to 4 bases, leaving 8 bases not matched to a gene. Here the CDR3 reads CASIRTSGRAGYEQYF. In DNA form, the CDR3 reads TGTGCCAGCATCCGGACTAGCGGGAGGGCCGGGTACGAGCAGTACTTC. Full variable domain (missing parts from reference TRBV2 and TRBJ2-7): EPEVTQTPSHQVTQMGQEVILRCVPISNHLYFYWYRQILGQKVEFLVSFYNNEISEKSEIFDDQFSVERPDGSNFTLKIRSTKLEDSAMYFCASIRTSGRAGYEQYFGPGTRLTVT.

The table lists this clonotype with many counts. The CDR3 DNA reads TGTGCCTGGAGTGTACTGGGCGGGTCTGAAGCTTTCTTT. Translating gives CAWSVLGGSEAFF. The chain recombines TRBV30 with TRBJ1-1, with no clear D. This CDR3 has 13 residues. V lost 0 bases and J 6 bases, leaving 11 bases between the germline ends. Germline V lookup: CDR1 GTSNPN, CDR2 SVGIG (reference sequence).

For this clonotype: With a far larger clone one base away, a read error is the likely cause. The chain couples TRBV11-2 to TRBJ1-1, with a tentative D call TRBD1 (5 bases). Per the germline V gene, CDR1 is SGHAT and CDR2 is FQNNGV. V was clipped by 7 bases and J by 11 bases, with 23 bases between them. The CDR3 is 14 amino acids. Here the CDR3 reads CASNPLGRTIVAFF. The CDR3 region has the DNA TGTGCCAGCAATCCACTGGGACGGACCATAGTGGCTTTCTTT.

This clonotype was found many times. The V call is TRBV12-3 or TRBV12-4, the J call TRBJ2-7; 8 positions match TRBD2. The trim removed 6 bases at V and 5 bases at J, leaving 9 bases unmatched. The CDR3 runs 14 residues. The CDR3 loop reads CASRESGRRNEQYF. CDR3 DNA: TGTGCCAGCAGAGAGAGCGGGAGAAGGAACGAGCAGTACTTC.